This record looks at one T cell receptor (beta chain) sequence and its context. The target antigen is unknown. With 6 bases clipped from V and 0 bases from J, the junction kept 4 bases outside the gene matches. Germline CDR1 is MGHRA and CDR2 is YSYEKL. This CDR3 comprises 15 residues. This sample is drawn from a study of graft-versus-host responses after intestinal transplantation. About the study: Isolated intestinal, liver-intestinal, or multivisceral transplants had been given to the recipients. Findings of the study overall: Individuals who had graft-donor T cell macrochimerism had allografts that showed high graft-versus-host to host-versus-graft clonal ratios.

Generated by immunoSEQ multiplex PCR, the TCRdb table keeps only in-frame clones and is missing some. The table records under 140,000 clones, around 93% of them present only once. The TCR comes from a human donor who received an intestinal transplant. The chain uses TRBV4-1 and TRBJ2-1; 8 nucleotides agree with TRBD1. The material was unstimulated CD8+ T cells sorted from spleen or lymph node cells, obtained before intestinal transplant. The CDR3 region has the DNA TGCGCCAGCAGTCCGGGACAGGACTCCTACAATGAGCAGTTCTTC. It translates to CASSPGQDSYNEQFF.